A single sample gave rise to the 3 T cell receptor beta chains below, sequenced in a study of long-term antiretroviral therapy in people with HIV. The run of the v3.0 immunoSEQ assay was at survey level. This table comes from immunoSEQ multiplex PCR, and its TCRdb copy is limited to in-frame clones, with some not included. The data hold about 30,000 clones, with over 75% observed a single time. Sequenced material: unsorted PBMCs, taken 3 years after starting antiretroviral therapy. The receptors here all came from a man aged 35-49 years with HIV.

The chain has TRBV19 and TRBJ2-2; possible D gene TRBD1, 5 bases. The CDR3 contains 14 residues. Germline V gives CDR1 LNHDA, CDR2 SQIVND (reference sequence). The germline V and J ends were trimmed by 7 bases and 3 bases, with 12 bases remaining between them. CDR3 in DNA: TGTGCCAGTAAAAGGGGATTCGACACCGGGGAGCTGTTTTTT. It is translated as CASKRGFDTGELFF.

Within the sample, this clone is medium-sized. The chain combines TRBV4-1 with TRBJ2-7, with 7 bases fitting TRBD1. Trimming took 0 bases from V and 2 from J; bases not matched to a gene: 16. There are 19 residues in the CDR3. Germline V lookup: CDR1 MGHRA, CDR2 YSYEKL. CDR3 region: CASSQEGGFVGTEAYEQYF. The CDR3 DNA reads as TGCGCCAGCAGCCAAGAGGGTGGCTTTGTCGGGACAGAAGCCTACGAGCAGTACTTC.

This chain uses TRBV7-8 with TRBJ2-1; 7 bases map to TRBD2. The CDR3 sequence is 14 residues long. Germline values: CDR1 SGHVS, CDR2 FQNEAQ. With 1 base clipped from V and 10 bases from J, the junction kept 7 bases outside the gene matches. The CDR3 nucleotides read TGTGCCAGCAGCTTAGAGCTTTGGGGGGGAGAGCAGTTCTTC. Its translation is CASSLELWGGEQFF.